The present entry profiles one TCR beta chain with its context. In its sample, this clone was seen a few times. Which antigen it targets is not known. Base qualities are not at hand, and no much larger clone is one base apart. A single peripheral blood draw of around 0.11 L on average was collected from each donor into heparinised tubes. Naive, central memory, regulatory and stem cell-like memory CD4+ T cells were sorted on a BD FACSAria II using a panel including CD45RO, CCR7, CD25, CD127, CD95 and CD27. All sorted populations exceeded 95% purity. PBMCs were isolated immediately by Lymphoprep density gradient centrifugation and stained directly without culture. To minimize batch effects, samples were stained and sorted in pairs, one healthy donor with one patient per experiment. The sample comes from a study of beta chain features in type 1 diabetes (dated by TCRdb to 2016 to 2018). Notes on the research overall: Patients and healthy donors did not differ in mean age, gender distribution, total cell number or subset yield. Across all samples, 107,917,701 sorted cells were examined, and cell number per subset correlated strongly with RNA yield. The study compared TCRB repertoires of sorted circulating CD4+ T cell subsets between recently diagnosed type 1 diabetes patients and matched healthy donors. Naive and central memory subsets were obtained from all 30 or so donors, but regulatory and stem cell-like memory subsets were isolated from only 8 patients and roughly 8 healthy donors.

Points the paper makes about the study in general: Because the HLA sub-analyses included only small numbers of individuals, any influence of HLA type on TCRB rearrangement was left unresolved. Naive, central memory and regulatory TCRB repertoires appeared to be more alike among patients than among healthy donors. Because cDNA rather than genomic DNA was sequenced, highly expressing activated cells could have been over-represented, although no difference in activation and CD3 levels was found between groups. At VDJ recombination sites, type 1 diabetes patients had fewer insertions and more deleted nucleotides, which implies abnormalities in thymic rearrangement. Shorter templates might have been favored by PCR, but patient and control samples were amplified and corrected together, so both groups would have been affected equally by any skew. A moderate but significant shortening of TCRB CDR3 length was observed in type 1 diabetes patients in all four CD4+ subsets.

The entire amount of isolated RNA was reverse transcribed using the High Capacity cDNA Reverse Transcription Kit, so the sequenced TCRB transcripts were expressed ones. Naive, central memory and regulatory T cell samples underwent deep immunoSEQ sequencing, averaging about 3.3 million total reads per sample. After sorted cells were lysed in RLT buffer, RNA was extracted with DNase-treated RNeasy Micro or Mini kits, with the choice depending on cell number. Each cell subset was processed on its own to prevent cross-contamination, while patient and healthy donor samples were processed together. The immunoSEQ multiplex PCR was used to amplify TCRB sequences from cDNA, yielding 87-bp fragments that span the CDR3 region. Amplicons were sequenced on the Illumina HiSeq platform. Per the authors' processing: Synthetic template baselines were used to correct PCR bias computationally, reads within Hamming distance 2 were collapsed together, and singletons that could not be merged were discarded. Reads were aligned against IMGT to assign V, D and J genes, CDR3 length and insertions or deletions at six rearrangement sites. Within each subset, clonotype counts were normalized to sorted cell number, after which true diversity and Gini coefficients were computed with the tcR R package. The overlap coefficient, calculated on TCRB nucleotide sequences, was used to quantify repertoire sharing. As a proxy for the pre-selection repertoire, out-of-frame TCRB sequences from naive cells were analyzed. TCRdb limited this immuneACCESS table to in-frame rearrangements with V and J called. A share of clones is missing; checked studies link under half to unresolved V genes, and the rest is unexplained. V and J calls plus clone size are reproduced from that table; the DNA served to infer D and trimming. This sample lists roughly 310,000 clones; approximately 10% were detected once. The ten largest clones capture around 0.015% of the sample.

Sequenced sample: naive CD4+ T cells from blood. Per the publication, the cell subset or site label means: true naive CD4+ T cells. The sequence was collected from a woman in her twenties or thirties in good health.

The sequence in DNA is TGTGCCAGCAGTTTATCGTCGGCGGGAGGGGGGGATACGCAGTATTTT. This translates into CASSLSSAGGGDTQYF. This sequence uses TRBV27 and TRBJ2-3, with 9 junctional bases fitting TRBD2. Including cysteine and phenylalanine, the CDR3 has 16 amino acids. Just the 48-base CDR3 DNA is kept, in frame starting at base 1. The germline V end is reduced by 0 bases and the J end by 6 bases; junction bases left unmatched: 7. From the germline V gene (reference sequence), CDR1 is MNHEY and CDR2 is SMNVEV.